Only a few counts were recorded for the clone carrying this T cell receptor beta chain. As yet, its antigen is unknown. The source of the sample is a study of T-cell reconstitution after alpha-beta-depleted transplantation in children. Study-wide findings and caveats: Fresh T-cell production supplied most of the T-cell counts and diversity seen one year after transplant. Reportedly, only several hundred clones from non-depleted graft cells drove alpha-beta T-cell counts at about two months.

Trimming stripped 1 base from V and 3 bases from J, with 12 bases between. Per germline, CDR1 DFQATT and CDR2 SNEGSKA (reference sequence). This CDR3 contains 15 residues. The TCRbeta library was prepared with unique molecular identifiers. TCRdb re-called the PCR reads through MiXCR, storing one row per CDR3 protein. The sample contains 81,000 or so distinct CDR3 sequences, 15% of which appear only once. This sequence was found in a male patient aged 2 to 10 who had a stem cell transplant for acute lymphoblastic leukemia, so the T cells may come from the graft donor. The input for sequencing was PBMCs, mostly from graft donor cells, taken 180 days after TCRalphabeta/CD19-depleted stem cell transplant. This chain joins TRBV20-1 and TRBJ2-2; D tentatively reads TRBD1 or TRBD2 (5 bases each). The CDR3 protein is CSARVTGPYTGELFF. CDR3 in DNA: TGCAGTGCTAGAGTCACGGGACCGTACACCGGGGAGCTGTTTTTT.